What follows are 14 T cell receptor beta chains derived from one specimen sequenced in a study of blood T cell repertoires in COVID-19. Using immunoSEQ multiplex PCR, the repertoire was profiled, and TCRdb retains in-frame clones only, with some absent. Here the sample spans 250,000 to 300,000 clones, around 90% being singletons. Sequenced sample: peripheral blood. These receptors originate from a woman aged 25 to 39 with acute or convalescent COVID-19.

The chain links TRBV24-1 to TRBJ2-3; possibly TRBD1 for D (6 bases). Germline V gene data show CDR1 as KGHDR and CDR2 as SFDVKD. V lost 3 bases to trimming and J lost 0 bases, with 9 bases between them. This CDR3 comprises 15 residues. CDR3 loop: CATSDPGTSTDTQYF. In nucleotides, the CDR3 is TGTGCCACCAGTGATCCCGGGACAAGCACAGATACGCAGTATTTT.

This rearrangement joins TRBV19 to TRBJ1-5, with D tentatively TRBD1 (5 bases). The CDR3 runs to 17 residues. Between the trimmed V and J ends, which lost 1 base and 1 base, there was a span of 14 bases. The germline V gene encodes CDR1 LNHDA and CDR2 SQIVND (reference sequence). CDR3 nucleotide sequence: TGTGCCAGTAGTATAGTTTTCCGGGACTTCAGCAATCAGCCCCAGCATTTT. Protein: CASSIVFRDFSNQPQHF.

The chain couples TRBV12-3 or TRBV12-4 to TRBJ2-7; a possible D gene is TRBD1 (6 bases). The germline V and J ends were trimmed by 7 bases and 4 bases, with 14 bases remaining between them. CDR3 length: 13 residues. The CDR3 DNA sequence: TGTGCCAGCACGGCCTGGGACATTTACGAGCAGTACTTC. Its translation is CASTAWDIYEQYF.

This clone appeared once. This rearrangement joins TRBV6-4 to TRBJ2-3; D not resolved. The germline V and J ends were trimmed by 0 bases and 2 bases, with 3 bases remaining between them. This CDR3 spans 13 amino acids. Germline loops: CDR1 MRHNA, CDR2 SNTAGT. The CDR3 sequence: CASSDSLTDTQYF. Here the CDR3 DNA reads TGTGCCAGCAGTGACTCCCTCACAGATACGCAGTATTTT.

This clone was seen more than once but under ten times. The genes are TRBV19 and TRBJ1-5; D call uncertain. V lost 8 bases to trimming and J lost 0 bases, with 5 bases between them. The CDR3 is made up of 12 amino acids. From germline, CDR1 is LNHDA and CDR2 SQIVND (reference sequence). The chain's CDR3 is CASRYSNQPQHF. The CDR3, as DNA: TGTGCCAGTCGGTATAGCAATCAGCCCCAGCATTTT.

The chain carries TRBV5-6 and TRBJ2-1, with 9 bases identical to TRBD1. Germline CDR1 and CDR2: SGHDT and YYEEEE. The trim removed 3 bases at V and 9 bases at J, leaving 10 bases unmatched. This CDR3 contains 15 residues. Here the CDR3 DNA reads TGTGCCAGCAGCTCCCGGGACAGGGCTTTACTTGAGCAGTTCTTC. Translation: CASSSRDRALLEQFF. The full variable domain, in which reference TRBV5-6 and TRBJ2-1 provide the parts outside the CDR3, is DAGVTQSPTHLIKTRGQQVTLRCSPKSGHDTVSWYQQALGQGPQFIFQYYEEEERQRGNFPDRFSGHQFPNYSSELNVNALLLGDSALYLCASSSRDRALLEQFFGPGTRLTVL.

The chain couples TRBV5-4 to TRBJ2-7; TRBD2 matches at 7 bases. Germline CDR1 SGHNT, CDR2 YYREEE (reference sequence). CDR3 length: 14 residues. Trimming took 0 bases from V and 0 from J; bases not matched to a gene: 0. CDR3: CASSLGGGSYEQYF. In nucleotides, the CDR3 is TGTGCCAGCAGCTTGGGGGGGGGCTCCTACGAGCAGTACTTC.

The V call is TRBV7-9, the J call TRBJ2-7, with TRBD1 matching 9 bases. V dropped 0 bases and J dropped 3; count of bases not matched to a gene: 3. Germline V gene sequence: CDR1 SEHNR, CDR2 FQNEAQ (reference sequence). The CDR3 is made up of 15 amino acids. CDR3 DNA: TGTGCCAGCAGCTTAGCTGGGACAGGGTTCTACGAGCAGTACTTC. Its translation is CASSLAGTGFYEQYF.

The chain has TRBV5-8 and TRBJ1-1; D possibly corresponds to TRBD1 (6 bases). CDR1 SGHTS and CDR2 YDEGEE come from the germline V gene. V was pared by 0 bases and J by 0 bases, with 9 bases between. The length of the CDR3 is 15 residues. The CDR3 region is CASSLGTVLNTEAFF. As DNA, the CDR3 is TGTGCCAGCAGCTTGGGGACAGTCCTGAACACTGAAGCTTTCTTT.

CDR3 sequence (DNA): TGTGCCAGCAGCACCGGAGGGGGCGCGAACGGTGAAAAACTGTTTTTT. Translation gives CASSTGGGANGEKLFF. V is TRBV5-4 and J is TRBJ1-4; 7 nucleotides line up with TRBD1. Germline CDR1 and CDR2: SGHNT and YYREEE (reference sequence). The V gene end was trimmed by 4 bases and the J gene end by 7 bases; junction bases not matched to a gene: 13. The CDR3 contains 16 residues.

The chain links TRBV19 to TRBJ2-7; weak D call: TRBD1 (5 bases). The CDR3 covers 14 residues. Germline V CDR1 and CDR2: LNHDA, SQIVND (reference sequence). Trimming removed 5 bases from V and 5 bases from J, with 16 bases in between. CDR3 in amino acids: CASSPAPGWNEQYF. DNA for the CDR3: TGTGCCAGTAGTCCCGCCCCAGGGTGGAACGAGCAGTACTTC.

The J gene is TRBJ1-5, the V gene TRBV19; D remains unclear. The V and J ends lost 2 bases and 0 bases respectively, with 14 bases between them. Looked up from germline, CDR1 is LNHDA and CDR2 is SQIVND (reference sequence). This CDR3 contains 17 residues. Here the CDR3 reads CASSISVSPLSNQPQHF. The DNA for the CDR3 is TGTGCCAGTAGTATATCAGTCAGTCCCCTTAGCAATCAGCCCCAGCATTTT.

V is TRBV10-3 and J is TRBJ1-1; 9 bases match TRBD1. The CDR3 covers 15 residues. V gave up 2 bases and J gave up 6 bases; unmatched junction bases: 7. Germline CDR1 reads ENHRY; CDR2 reads SYGVKD. In nucleotides, the CDR3 is TGTGCCATCAGTGAGAGGTTTGGGGACAGGGCTGAAGCTTTCTTT. Encoded protein: CAISERFGDRAEAFF.

The rearrangement uses TRBV29-1 and TRBJ2-2; D is possibly TRBD1 (5 bases). Germline loops: CDR1 SQVTM, CDR2 ANQGSEA. CDR3 size: 17 residues. V lost 8 bases and J 0 bases, leaving 22 bases between the germline ends. The CDR3 nucleotides are TGCAGCCATCTCCCCCGAGGACATCTGACGAACACCGGGGAGCTGTTTTTT. Translated, it gives CSHLPRGHLTNTGELFF.